This TCR beta chain was documented in a study of shared clonotypes between healthy human individuals (TCRdb year 2020). Study-level background: Three men and a couple of women, aged 18 to 49 years, made up the cohort. For each donor, CD4 naive and CD4 memory were each run on three plates, CD8 naive on two plates, and CD8 memory on one plate. Each donor's leukapheresis produced roughly between roughly 0.94 and 9.5 billion PBMCs. The study deeply sequenced blood TCR repertoires of 5 or 6 healthy adults to estimate repertoire size and the extent of clonotype sharing between individuals. To increase sequencing depth and limit assay-specific biases, different laboratories used diverse techniques to prepare libraries and sequence TCR repertoires.

Using the deep immunoSEQ assay, multiplex PCR amplified TCR CDR3 regions from genomic DNA. Extracted genomic DNA from each cell subset was distributed evenly across all wells of several immunoSEQ 96-well plates, and each plate was treated as a replicate. For sorted subsets, 200 to 250 ng genomic DNA, equal to tens of thousands of T cell genomes, was loaded into each replicate PCR. Purified libraries were quantified with a Qubit 3.0 fluorometer, sized on a Bioanalyzer 2100, and re-quantified with the KAPA Library Quantification kit. Every immunoSEQ 96-well plate was sequenced on a dedicated single-read 150-cycle Illumina NextSeq 550 flow cell. The study's processing was this. Because the immunoSEQ output included only junctional sequences and no quality scores, the filtering could not be the same as the filtering used for full-length reads. To assign V/J genes and CDR3, sequences were annotated against IMGT germline references using PyIR, a Python wrapper for IgBLAST v1.9. Any read was removed if the V/J assignment was weak (E-value above 1e-6), the CDR3 was missing, or the read contained stop codons, out-of-frame junctions, or ambiguous translated residues. V3J clonotypes were defined by identical inferred V gene, J gene, and CDR3 amino acid sequence. To compute the percentage overlap between repertoires, the number of shared unique clonotypes was divided by the size of the smaller repertoire. Richness of each repertoire was evaluated using RTK rarefaction, the Chao1 estimator, and Recon v2.1 estimates of unobserved clonotypes. Generation probabilities were computed with OLGA for all TCRbeta clonotypes obtained by the gDNA method from a few donors. The immuneACCESS repertoire file appears here via TCRdb, limited to in-frame rearrangements. These files lack a portion of the clones; in checked studies, under half of the deficit traces to unresolved V genes, and the cause of the others is not known. V, J and clone size were drawn from that table, and D and trimming were deduced from the DNA. Present in this sample are about 1,500,000 clones, roughly 96% of which were seen just once. The ten largest account for 1% to 1.5% of the sample.

Paper-wide results and their limitations: Naive subsets generally had larger estimated clonotype richness than memory subsets. Sampling was restricted to blood, and TCR repertoires in tissues likely differ from the TCR repertoires found in blood. Compared with non-shared clonotypes, clonotypes shared by all four sorted-subset donors had higher generation probabilities. Even with the large sequencing depth, rarefaction of the sorted-subset datasets indicated that sequencing was incomplete. Because the study included only a small number of donors, the genetic and exposure-history diversity represented was limited. About 4.5% of naive CD4, roughly 3.5% of naive CD8, approximately 2.2% of memory CD4, and about 0.4% of memory CD8 clonotypes were shared across four donors. Pairwise subsampling led to the expectation that sequencing depth would affect the degree of clonotype sharing among donors.

The CDR3 holds 15 amino acids from the cysteine to the phenylalanine. The sequence is cut down to CDR3 DNA, 45 bases in frame from base 1. CDR1 and CDR2 (MNHEY, SMNVEV) derive from the germline V gene (reference sequence). Trimming takes 6 bases from V and 5 bases from J, and the germline ends sit 19 bases apart. In regard to this clone: Its specific antigen is unknown. Base-call qualities are not available, and no considerably larger clone is one nucleotide away.

The donors were healthy, HIV-negative adults with no recently reported acute infections or vaccinations. Every donor was a Caucasian adult residing in Nashville, Tennessee, USA. CD4+ T cells were enriched by magnetic negative selection, after which naive cells were positively selected on CD45RA and the negative fraction was taken as the memory subset. After blood collection by leukapheresis, PBMCs were isolated using Ficoll-Histopaque density gradient centrifugation and then cryopreserved in the vapor phase of liquid nitrogen. Analytical flow cytometry was used to check the purity and quantity of every magnetically sorted T cell population. Genomic DNA was isolated from each sorted fraction and quantified by UV absorbance on a Nanodrop 2000c.

The TCR was taken from a man aged 25-45 years in good health. The sequence joins TRBV27 to TRBJ1-1; D gene: possibly TRBD1, on 6 matching bases. Sequencing was done on a sample of naive CD4+ T cells sorted from blood. What this sample's cell subset or site label stands for: CD45RA+ positively selected. The CDR3 here reads CASSLDSVMGTEAFF. The sequence in DNA is TGTGCCAGCAGCCTGGACAGCGTTATGGGGACTGAAGCTTTCTTT.